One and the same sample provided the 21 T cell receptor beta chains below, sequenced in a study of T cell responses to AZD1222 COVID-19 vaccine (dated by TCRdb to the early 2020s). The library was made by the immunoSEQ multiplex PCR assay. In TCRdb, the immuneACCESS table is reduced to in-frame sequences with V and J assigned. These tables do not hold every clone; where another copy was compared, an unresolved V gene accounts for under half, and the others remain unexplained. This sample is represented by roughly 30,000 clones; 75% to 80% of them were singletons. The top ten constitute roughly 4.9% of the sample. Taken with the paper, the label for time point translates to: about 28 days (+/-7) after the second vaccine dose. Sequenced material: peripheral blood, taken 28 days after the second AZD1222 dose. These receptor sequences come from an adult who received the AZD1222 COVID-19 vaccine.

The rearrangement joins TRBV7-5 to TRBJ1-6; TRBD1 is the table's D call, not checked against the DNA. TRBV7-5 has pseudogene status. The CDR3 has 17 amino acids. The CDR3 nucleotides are TGTGCCAGGCCGGTAGAGGGGGCAGAAACCTATAATTCACCCCTCCACTTT. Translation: CARPVEGAETYNSPLHF.

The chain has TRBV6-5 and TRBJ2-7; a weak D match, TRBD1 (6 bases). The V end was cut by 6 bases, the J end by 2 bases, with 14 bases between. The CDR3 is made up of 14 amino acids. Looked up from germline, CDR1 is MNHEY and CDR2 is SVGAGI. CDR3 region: CASRQGQQTYEQYF. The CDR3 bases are TGTGCCAGCAGACAAGGACAGCAAACCTACGAGCAGTACTTC.

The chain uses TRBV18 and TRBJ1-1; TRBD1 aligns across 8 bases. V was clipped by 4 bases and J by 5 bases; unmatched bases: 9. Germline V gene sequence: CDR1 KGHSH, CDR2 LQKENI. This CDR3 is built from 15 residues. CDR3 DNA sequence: TGTGCCAGCTCACAAGCAGGGGGCGGGTATACTGAAGCTTTCTTT. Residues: CASSQAGGGYTEAFF. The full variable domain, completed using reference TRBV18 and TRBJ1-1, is NAGVMQNPRHLVRRRGQEARLRCSPMKGHSHVYWYRQLPEEGLKFMVYLQKENIIDESGMPKERFSAEFPKEGPSILRIQQVVRGDSAAYFCASSQAGGGYTEAFFGQGTRLTVV.

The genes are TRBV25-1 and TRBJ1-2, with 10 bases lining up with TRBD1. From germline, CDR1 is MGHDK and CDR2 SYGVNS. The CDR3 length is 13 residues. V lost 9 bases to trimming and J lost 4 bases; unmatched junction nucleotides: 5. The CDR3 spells CASRTGGSYGYTF. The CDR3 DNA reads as TGTGCCAGTAGGACAGGGGGAAGCTATGGCTACACCTTC.

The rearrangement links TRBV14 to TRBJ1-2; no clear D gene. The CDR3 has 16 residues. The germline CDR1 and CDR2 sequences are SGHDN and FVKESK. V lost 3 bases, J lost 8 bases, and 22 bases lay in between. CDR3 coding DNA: TGTGCCAGCAGCCAGGTTGGTGGGCCCCTGGTTGGCGGCTACACCTTC. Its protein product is CASSQVGGPLVGGYTF.

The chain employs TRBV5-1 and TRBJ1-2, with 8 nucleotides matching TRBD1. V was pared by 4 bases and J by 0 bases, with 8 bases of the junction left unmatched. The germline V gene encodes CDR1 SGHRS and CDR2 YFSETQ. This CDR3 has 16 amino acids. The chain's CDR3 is CASSGQGSNPNYGYTF. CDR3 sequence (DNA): TGCGCCAGCAGCGGACAGGGTAGCAACCCTAACTATGGCTACACCTTC. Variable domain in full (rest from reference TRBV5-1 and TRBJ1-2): KAGVTQTPRYLIKTRGQQVTLSCSPISGHRSVSWYQQTPGQGLQFLFEYFSETQRNKGNFPGRFSGRQFSNSRSEMNVSTLELGDSALYLCASSGQGSNPNYGYTFGSGTRLTVV.

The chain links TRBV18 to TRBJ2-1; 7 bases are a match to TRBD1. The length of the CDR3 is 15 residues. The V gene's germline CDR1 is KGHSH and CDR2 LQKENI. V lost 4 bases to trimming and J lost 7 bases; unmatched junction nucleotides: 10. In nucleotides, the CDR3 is TGTGCCAGCTCACTGGGACAGATAGTGAAGAATGAGCAGTTCTTC. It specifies CASSLGQIVKNEQFF.

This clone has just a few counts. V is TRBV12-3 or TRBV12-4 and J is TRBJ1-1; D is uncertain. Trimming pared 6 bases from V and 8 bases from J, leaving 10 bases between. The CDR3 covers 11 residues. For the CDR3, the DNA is TGTGCCAGCAGCCGGAGAGAAGAAGCTTTCTTT. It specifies CASSRREEAFF.

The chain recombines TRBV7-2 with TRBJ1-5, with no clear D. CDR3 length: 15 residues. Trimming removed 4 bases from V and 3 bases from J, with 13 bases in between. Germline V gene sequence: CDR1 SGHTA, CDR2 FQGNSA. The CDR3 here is CASSSTGFNNQPQHF. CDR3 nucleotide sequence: TGTGCCAGCAGCTCGACCGGATTTAACAATCAGCCCCAGCATTTT.

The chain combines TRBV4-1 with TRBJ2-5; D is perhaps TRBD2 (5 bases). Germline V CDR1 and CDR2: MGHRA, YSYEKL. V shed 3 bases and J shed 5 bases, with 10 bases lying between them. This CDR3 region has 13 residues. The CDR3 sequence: CASSHSGLETQYF. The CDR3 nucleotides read TGCGCCAGCAGCCACTCCGGACTGGAGACCCAGTACTTC.

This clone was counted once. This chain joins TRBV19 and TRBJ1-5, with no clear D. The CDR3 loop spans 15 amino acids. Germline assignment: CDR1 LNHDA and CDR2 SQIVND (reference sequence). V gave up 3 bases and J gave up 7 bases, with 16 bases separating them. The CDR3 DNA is TGTGCCAGTAGTATTCAGGAGGGTTTGGGGCAGCCCCAGCATTTT. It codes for CASSIQEGLGQPQHF.

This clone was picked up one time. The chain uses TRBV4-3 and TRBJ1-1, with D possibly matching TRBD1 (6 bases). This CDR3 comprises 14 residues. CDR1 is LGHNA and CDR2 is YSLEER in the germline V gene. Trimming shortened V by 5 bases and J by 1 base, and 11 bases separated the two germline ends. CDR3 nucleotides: TGCGCCAGCAGCAAAGGGGGGTGGAACACTGAAGCTTTCTTT. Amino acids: CASSKGGWNTEAFF.

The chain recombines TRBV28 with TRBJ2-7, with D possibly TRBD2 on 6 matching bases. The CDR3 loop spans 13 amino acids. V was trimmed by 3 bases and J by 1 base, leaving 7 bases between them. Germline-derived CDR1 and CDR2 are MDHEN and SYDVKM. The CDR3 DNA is TGTGCCAGCAGTTTCGGGAGTTCCTACGAGCAGTACGTC. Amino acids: CASSFGSSYEQYV.

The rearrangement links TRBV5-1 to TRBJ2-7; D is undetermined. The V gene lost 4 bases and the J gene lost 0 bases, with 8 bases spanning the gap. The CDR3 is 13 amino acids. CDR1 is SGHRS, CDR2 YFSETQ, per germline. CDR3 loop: CASSVVGSYEQYF. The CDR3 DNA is TGCGCCAGCAGCGTCGTCGGCTCCTACGAGCAGTACTTC.

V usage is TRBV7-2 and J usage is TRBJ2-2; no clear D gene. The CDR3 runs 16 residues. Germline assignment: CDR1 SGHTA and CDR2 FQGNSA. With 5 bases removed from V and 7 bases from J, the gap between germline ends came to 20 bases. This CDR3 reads CASSAVSQGPVGELFF. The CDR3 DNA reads TGTGCCAGCAGCGCCGTCTCGCAAGGGCCCGTCGGGGAGCTGTTTTTT.

This CDR3 is CASSLYGTFSGGNTIYF. CDR3 bases: TGTGCCAGCAGTCTCTACGGGACATTCTCTGGGGGAAACACCATATATTTT. This chain connects TRBV6-6 to TRBJ1-3; possibly TRBD1 for D (6 bases). From germline, CDR1 is MNHNY and CDR2 SVGAGI (reference sequence). The CDR3 runs to 17 residues. The germline V and J ends were trimmed by 5 bases and 4 bases, with 21 bases remaining between them.

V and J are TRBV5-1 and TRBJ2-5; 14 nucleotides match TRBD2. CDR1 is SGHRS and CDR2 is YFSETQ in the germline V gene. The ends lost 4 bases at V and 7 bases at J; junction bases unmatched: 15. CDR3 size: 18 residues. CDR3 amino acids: CASSPGTSGSIRSGTQYF. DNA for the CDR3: TGCGCCAGCAGCCCCGGGACTAGCGGGAGTATTAGGTCCGGGACCCAGTACTTC. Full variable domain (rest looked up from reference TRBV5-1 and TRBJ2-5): KAGVTQTPRYLIKTRGQQVTLSCSPISGHRSVSWYQQTPGQGLQFLFEYFSETQRNKGNFPGRFSGRQFSNSRSEMNVSTLELGDSALYLCASSPGTSGSIRSGTQYFGPGTRLLVL.

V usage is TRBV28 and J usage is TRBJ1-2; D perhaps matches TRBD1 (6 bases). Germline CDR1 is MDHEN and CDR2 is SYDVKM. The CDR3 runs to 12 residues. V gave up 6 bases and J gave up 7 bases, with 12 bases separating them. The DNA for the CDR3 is TGTGCCAGCAGGGACAGCTCCGCTGGCTACACCTTC. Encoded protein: CASRDSSAGYTF.

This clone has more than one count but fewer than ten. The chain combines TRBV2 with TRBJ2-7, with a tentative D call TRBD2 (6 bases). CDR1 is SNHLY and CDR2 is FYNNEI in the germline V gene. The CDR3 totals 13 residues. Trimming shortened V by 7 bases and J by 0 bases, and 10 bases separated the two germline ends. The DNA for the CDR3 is TGTGCCAGCAACGGGGACTTCTCCTACGAGCAGTACTTC. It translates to CASNGDFSYEQYF.

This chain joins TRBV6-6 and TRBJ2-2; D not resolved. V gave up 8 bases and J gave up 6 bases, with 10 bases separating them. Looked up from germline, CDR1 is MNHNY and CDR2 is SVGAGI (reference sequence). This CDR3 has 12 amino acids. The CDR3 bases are TGTGCCAGCCTCCGCCTACCCGGGGAGCTGTTTTTT. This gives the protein CASLRLPGELFF.

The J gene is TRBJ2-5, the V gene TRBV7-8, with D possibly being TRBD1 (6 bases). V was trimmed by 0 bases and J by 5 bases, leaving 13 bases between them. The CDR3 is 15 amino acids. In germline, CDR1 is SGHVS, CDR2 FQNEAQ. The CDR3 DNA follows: TGTGCCAGCAGCTTAGCGGGGGCCGGGGTGGAGACCCAGTACTTC. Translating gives CASSLAGAGVETQYF.